The clone carrying this T cell receptor beta chain was seen only a few times. This specimen belongs to a study of blood T cell repertoires in COVID-19. Across the study: There were acute and convalescent COVID-19 samples, and they came from the United States, Italy and Spain. Sources were T cells, B-cell-depleted T cells, or PBMCs; the material itself was cDNA or gDNA.

Original data processing: Nucleated cell number was recorded as an estimate derived from reference gene primer amplification. Sequencing used immunoSEQ multiplex PCR; TCRdb keeps in-frame clones, though not all of them. V, J and clone size derive from that table, while D and trimming were established from the DNA sequence. The top ten clones hold 50% of a sample with about 63,000 clones, about 70% of them seen once. The length of the CDR3 is 13 residues. Trimming shortened V by 6 bases and J by 5 bases, and 13 bases separated the two germline ends. Germline assignment: CDR1 MDHEN and CDR2 SYDVKM. The specimen was peripheral blood. The genes are TRBV28 and TRBJ1-1; a possible D gene is TRBD1 (6 bases). The source of this sequence is a woman aged 80 or over with acute or convalescent COVID-19. Here the CDR3 reads CASRTPGETEAFF. In nucleotides, the CDR3 is TGTGCCAGCAGAACCCCAGGGGAAACTGAAGCTTTCTTT.